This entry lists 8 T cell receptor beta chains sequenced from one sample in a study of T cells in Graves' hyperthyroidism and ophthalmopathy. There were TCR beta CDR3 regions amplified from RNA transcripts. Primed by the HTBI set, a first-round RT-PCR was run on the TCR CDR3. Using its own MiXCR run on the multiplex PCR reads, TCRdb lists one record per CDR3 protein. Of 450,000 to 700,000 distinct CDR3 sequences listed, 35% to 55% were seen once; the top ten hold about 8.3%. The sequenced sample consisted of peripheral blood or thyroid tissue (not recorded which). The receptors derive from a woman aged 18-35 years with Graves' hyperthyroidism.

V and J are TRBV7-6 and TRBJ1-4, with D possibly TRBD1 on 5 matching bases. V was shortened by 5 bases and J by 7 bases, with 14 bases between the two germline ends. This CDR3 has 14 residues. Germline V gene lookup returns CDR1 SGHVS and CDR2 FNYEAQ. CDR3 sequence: CASSGDGGTEKLFF. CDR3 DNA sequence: TGTGCCAGCAGCGGTGACGGGGGGACTGAAAAACTGTTTTTT.

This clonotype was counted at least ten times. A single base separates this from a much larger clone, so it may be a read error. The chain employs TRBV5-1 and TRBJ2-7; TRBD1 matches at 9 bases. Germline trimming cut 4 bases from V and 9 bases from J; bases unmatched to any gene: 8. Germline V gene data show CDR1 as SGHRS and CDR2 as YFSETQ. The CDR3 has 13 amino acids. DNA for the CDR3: TGCGCCAGCAGCACAGGGGGCGCGTCCGGGCAGTACTTC. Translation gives CASSTGGASGQYF.

CDR3 sequence reads: CSVEWTVLNTEAFF. The DNA for the CDR3 is TGCAGCGTCGAGTGGACAGTACTGAACACTGAAGCTTTCTTT. The rearrangement links TRBV29-1 to TRBJ1-1; perhaps TRBD1 as D (6 bases). The CDR3 length is 14 residues. V lost 6 bases and J lost 0, with 14 bases in between. The germline V gene encodes CDR1 SQVTM and CDR2 ANQGSEA.

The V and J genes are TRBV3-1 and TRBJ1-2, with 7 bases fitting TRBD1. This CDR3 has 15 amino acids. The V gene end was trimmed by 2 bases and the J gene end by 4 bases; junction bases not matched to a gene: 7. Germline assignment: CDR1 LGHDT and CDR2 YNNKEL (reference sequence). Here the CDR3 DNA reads TGTGCCAGCAGCCAATTCACACAGGGGAGCTATGGCTACACCTTC. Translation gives CASSQFTQGSYGYTF.

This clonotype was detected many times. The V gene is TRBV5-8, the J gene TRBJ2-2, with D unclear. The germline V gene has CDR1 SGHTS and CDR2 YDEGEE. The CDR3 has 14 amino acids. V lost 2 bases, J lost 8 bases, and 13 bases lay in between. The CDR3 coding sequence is TGTGCCAGCAGCTTAGCCTCCTCAGAAGGGGAGCTGTTTTTT. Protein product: CASSLASSEGELFF. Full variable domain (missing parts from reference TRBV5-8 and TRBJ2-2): EAGVTQSPTHLIKTRGQQATLRCSPISGHTSVYWYQQALGLGLQFLLWYDEGEERNRGNFPPRFSGRQFPNYSSELNVNALELEDSALYLCASSLASSEGELFFGEGSRLTVL.

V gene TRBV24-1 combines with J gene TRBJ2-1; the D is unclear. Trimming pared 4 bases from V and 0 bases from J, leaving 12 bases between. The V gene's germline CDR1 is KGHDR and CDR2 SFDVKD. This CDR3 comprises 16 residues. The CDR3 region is CATSDQLPSSYNEQFF. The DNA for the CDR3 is TGTGCCACCAGTGACCAATTACCCTCCTCCTACAATGAGCAGTTCTTC.

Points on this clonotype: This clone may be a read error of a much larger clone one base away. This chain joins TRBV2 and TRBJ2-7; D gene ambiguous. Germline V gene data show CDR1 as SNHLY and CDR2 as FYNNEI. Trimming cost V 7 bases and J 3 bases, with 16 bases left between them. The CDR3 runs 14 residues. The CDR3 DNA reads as TGTGCCAGCAATGACTCGGATTTAAACTACGAGCAGTACTTC. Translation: CASNDSDLNYEQYF.

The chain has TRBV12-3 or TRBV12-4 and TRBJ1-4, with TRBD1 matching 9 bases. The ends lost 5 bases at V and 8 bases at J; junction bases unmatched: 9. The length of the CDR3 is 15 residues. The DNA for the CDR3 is TGTGCCAGCAGTGCCGGACAGGGGAGAGCCGAAAAACTGTTTTTT. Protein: CASSAGQGRAEKLFF.